The 14 T cell receptor beta chains reported below all come from one sample, sequenced in a study of blood T cell repertoires in COVID-19 (dated by TCRdb to the early 2020s). Libraries were constructed by the immunoSEQ multiplex PCR assay. TCRdb took this table from immuneACCESS and kept in-frame rearrangements with V and J called. Such tables lack part of the clones; where checked against another copy, unresolved V genes explain under half of the gap, and the rest is unexplained. Across this sample there are about 270,000 clones, with roughly 86% seen only once. The top ten clonotypes cover approximately 9% of the sample. The sample was peripheral blood. These receptors were obtained from a man between 40 and 49 years old with active or convalescent COVID-19.

This clone appeared a single time. In DNA form, the CDR3 reads TGCAGCGCCCCGGGACAGACTGCCTACGAGCAGTACTTC. Its protein product is CSAPGQTAYEQYF. This chain joins TRBV29-1 and TRBJ2-7, with TRBD1 matching over 7 bases. V lost 7 bases and J lost 2; bases outside the gene matches: 8. This CDR3 has 13 residues. Germline V CDR1 and CDR2: SQVTM, ANQGSEA.

The genes are TRBV6-4 and TRBJ2-1, with TRBD2 as a possible D gene (5 bases). The CDR3 has 18 residues. Looked up from germline, CDR1 is MRHNA and CDR2 is SNTAGT. With 3 bases removed from V and 0 bases from J, the gap between germline ends came to 18 bases. DNA of the CDR3: TGTGCCAGCAGTGAAGGAGTGGATAGCGTAAGCTCCTACAATGAGCAGTTCTTC. This sequence encodes CASSEGVDSVSSYNEQFF.

The V call is TRBV5-1, the J call TRBJ2-7; 8 bases line up with TRBD1. In germline, CDR1 is SGHRS, CDR2 YFSETQ. Trimming at V came to 4 bases and at J to 3 bases, leaving 6 bases not matched to a gene. The CDR3 extends over 14 amino acids. CDR3 in amino acids: CASSTQGAGYEQYF. In DNA, the CDR3 is TGCGCCAGCAGCACCCAGGGGGCGGGCTACGAGCAGTACTTC. Together with reference TRBV5-1 and TRBJ2-7, the CDR3 gives the full variable domain: KAGVTQTPRYLIKTRGQQVTLSCSPISGHRSVSWYQQTPGQGLQFLFEYFSETQRNKGNFPGRFSGRQFSNSRSEMNVSTLELGDSALYLCASSTQGAGYEQYFGPGTRLTVT.

The genes are TRBV25-1 and TRBJ1-6; TRBD1 might be the D (5 bases). Trimming pared 5 bases from V and 7 bases from J, leaving 12 bases between. CDR1 and CDR2 (germline): MGHDK, SYGVNS. The CDR3 is made up of 14 amino acids. In DNA, the CDR3 is TGTGCCAGCAGTTCGGGACTGAGCAATTCACCCCTCCACTTT. Translated: CASSSGLSNSPLHF. Looking up the rest from reference TRBV25-1 and TRBJ1-6 gives the full variable domain: EADIYQTPRYLVIGTGKKITLECSQTMGHDKMYWYQQDPGMELHLIHYSYGVNSTEKGDLSSESTVSRIRTEHFPLTLESARPSHTSQYLCASSSGLSNSPLHFGNGTRLTVT.

The sample holds a few counts of this clone. The CDR3 DNA sequence: TGCGCCAGCAGCCAAGAAGGCCTCCAGGGGGCTGGTCAGCCCCAGCATTTT. Encoded protein: CASSQEGLQGAGQPQHF. The chain combines TRBV4-1 with TRBJ1-5, with 8 bases identical to TRBD1. V shed 0 bases, J shed 6 bases, and the junction held 10 bases outside the gene matches. From germline, CDR1 is MGHRA and CDR2 YSYEKL. The CDR3 extends over 17 amino acids.

The chain couples TRBV27 to TRBJ1-6; TRBD1 aligns across 9 bases. This CDR3 is built from 15 residues. CDR1 MNHEY and CDR2 SMNVEV come from the germline V gene (reference sequence). V shed 8 bases, J shed 10 bases, and the junction held 12 bases outside the gene matches. The CDR3: CASGNQDRGQSPLHF. The CDR3 nucleotides read TGTGCCAGCGGAAACCAGGACAGGGGTCAGTCACCCCTCCACTTT.

The V gene is TRBV5-1, the J gene TRBJ1-1, with D possibly being TRBD1 (5 bases). From germline, CDR1 is SGHRS and CDR2 YFSETQ. The V gene lost 8 bases and the J gene lost 0 bases, with 17 bases spanning the gap. The CDR3 contains 15 residues. The CDR3 nucleotides are TGCGCCAGTACCTCAATCCCGACAGTGAACACTGAAGCTTTCTTT. Residues: CASTSIPTVNTEAFF.

The chain joins TRBV7-9 to TRBJ2-2, with TRBD2 matching 11 bases. The CDR3 has 17 residues. Germline CDR1 is SEHNR and CDR2 is FQNEAQ (reference sequence). Losses at the gene ends were 3 bases for V and 1 base for J; bases not matched to a gene: 4. CDR3 in DNA: TGTGCCAGCAGCTTCCCCGGGACTAGCGGGAACACCGGGGAGCTGTTTTTT. Protein: CASSFPGTSGNTGELFF.

This clone has just one count. The chain carries TRBV3-1 (or the pseudogene TRBV3-2) and TRBJ1-1, with 10 bases identical to TRBD1. The germline V gene has CDR1 LGHDT and CDR2 YNNKEL (reference sequence). CDR3 length equals 13 residues. V lost 4 bases and J lost 10; bases outside the gene matches: 6. CDR3 sequence reads: CASSLGQGSPAFF. CDR3 nucleotides: TGTGCCAGCAGCCTGGGACAGGGGTCCCCAGCTTTCTTT.

This clone was detected only a few times. The same CDR3 also results from other DNA sequences found in this sample. The rearrangement links TRBV3-1 (or the pseudogene TRBV3-2) to TRBJ1-2; D might be TRBD1 (5 bases). Germline V gene lookup returns CDR1 LGHDT and CDR2 YNNKEL (reference sequence). The CDR3 runs to 14 residues. V lost 0 bases, J lost 3 bases, and 8 bases lay in between. CDR3 DNA sequence: TGTGCCAGCAGCCAAGAGGGGGGTGACTATGGCTACACCTTC. It translates to CASSQEGGDYGYTF.

The J gene is TRBJ1-3, the V gene TRBV6-1, with TRBD1 as a possible D gene (5 bases). The CDR3 length is 15 residues. V lost 3 bases to trimming and J lost 0 bases, with 9 bases between them. Germline assignment: CDR1 MNHNS and CDR2 SASEGT. The CDR3 region is CASSDMDISGNTIYF. The DNA for the CDR3 is TGTGCCAGCAGTGACATGGACATCTCTGGAAACACCATATATTTT.

This clone was observed a few times. This chain uses TRBV7-9 with TRBJ2-1; 8 bases match TRBD2. Germline loops: CDR1 SEHNR, CDR2 FQNEAQ (reference sequence). CDR3 size: 17 residues. J lost 2 bases, V lost 0 bases, and 6 bases had no gene match. CDR3 DNA sequence: TGTGCCAGCAGCTTAGCGGAGAACGGGAGGGCCTACAATGAGCAGTTCTTC. Its translation: CASSLAENGRAYNEQFF.

The chain is built from TRBV21-1 and TRBJ1-2. TRBV21-1 is listed as a pseudogene. The CDR3 length is 17 residues. CDR3 residues: CASSYERVRGMDYGYTF. CDR3 nucleotides: TGTGCCAGCAGCTATGAAAGGGTGCGGGGGATGGACTATGGCTACACCTTC.

This clone was observed a single time. The chain is built from TRBV9 and TRBJ1-2, with unresolved D. The V gene's germline CDR1 is SGDLS and CDR2 YYNGEE. This CDR3 is 12 amino acids long. Trimming cost V 0 bases and J 7 bases, with 7 bases left between them. The CDR3, as DNA: TGTGCCAGCAGCGTAGGGAGTTTTGGCTACACCTTC. As protein: CASSVGSFGYTF.